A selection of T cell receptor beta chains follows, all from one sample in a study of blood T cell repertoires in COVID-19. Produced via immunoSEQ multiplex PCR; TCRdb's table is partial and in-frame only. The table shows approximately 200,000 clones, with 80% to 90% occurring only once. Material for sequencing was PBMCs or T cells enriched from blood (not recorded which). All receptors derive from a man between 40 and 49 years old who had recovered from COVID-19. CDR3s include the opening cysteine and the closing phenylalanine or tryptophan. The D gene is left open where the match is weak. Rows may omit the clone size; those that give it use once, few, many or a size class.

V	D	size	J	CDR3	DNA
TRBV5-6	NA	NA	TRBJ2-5	CASSITGEVMETQYF	TGTGCCAGCAGCATAACAGGGGAGGTGATGGAGACCCAGTACTTC
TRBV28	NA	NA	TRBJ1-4	CASSLGDGDLYEKLFF	TGTGCCAGCAGTTTAGGCGACGGAGACCTTTATGAAAAACTGTTTTTT
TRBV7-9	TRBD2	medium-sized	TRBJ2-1	CASSGGRLAGGKNEQFF	TGTGCCAGCAGCGGAGGGAGACTAGCGGGAGGGAAGAATGAGCAGTTCTTC
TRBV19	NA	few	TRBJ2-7	CASSTGVGYEQYF	TGTGCCAGTAGTACAGGGGTAGGATACGAGCAGTACTTC
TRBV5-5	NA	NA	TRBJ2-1	CASSSLSSSYNEQFF	TGTGCCAGCAGCTCCCTTAGTAGCTCCTACAATGAGCAGTTCTTC
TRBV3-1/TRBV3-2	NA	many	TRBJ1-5	CASSQETGKQPQHF	TGTGCCAGCAGCCAAGAAACAGGCAAGCAGCCCCAGCATTTT
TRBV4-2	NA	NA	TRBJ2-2	CASSPVGGNTGELFF	TGTGCCAGCAGCCCCGTAGGGGGAAACACCGGGGAGCTGTTTTTT
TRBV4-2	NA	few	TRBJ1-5	CASSQEAGANNQPQHF	TGTGCCAGCAGCCAAGAGGCTGGGGCCAACAATCAGCCCCAGCATTTT
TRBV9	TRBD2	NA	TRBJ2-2	CASSVPSGNTGELFF	TGTGCCAGCAGCGTACCTAGCGGGAACACCGGGGAGCTGTTTTTT
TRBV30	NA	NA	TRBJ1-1	CAWSVGRVTEAFF	TGTGCCTGGAGTGTTGGGCGAGTCACTGAAGCTTTCTTT
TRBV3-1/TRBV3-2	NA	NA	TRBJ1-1	CASSPLRGGRTEAFF	TGTGCCAGCAGCCCCTTACGGGGGGGGCGGACTGAAGCTTTCTTT
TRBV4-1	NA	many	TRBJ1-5	CASSQDSYQPQHF	TGCGCCAGCAGCCAAGACAGTTATCAGCCCCAGCATTTT
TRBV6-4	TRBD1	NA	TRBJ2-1	CASSAGTGWGEQFF	TGTGCCAGCAGCGCCGGGACAGGTTGGGGAGAGCAGTTCTTC
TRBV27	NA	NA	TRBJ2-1	CASSFSRQTNNEQFF	TGTGCCAGCAGTTTTAGTCGACAGACGAACAATGAGCAGTTCTTC
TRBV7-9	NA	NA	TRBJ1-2	CASSFMSGDGYTF	TGTGCCAGCAGCTTTATGAGCGGGGATGGCTACACCTTC
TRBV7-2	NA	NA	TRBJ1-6	CASSPRTSYSPLHF	TGTGCCAGCAGTCCCCGGACATCCTATTCACCCCTCCACTTT
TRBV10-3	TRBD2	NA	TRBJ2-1	CAISLLSGGQNNEQFF	TGTGCCATCAGTTTACTTAGCGGGGGCCAAAACAATGAGCAGTTCTTC
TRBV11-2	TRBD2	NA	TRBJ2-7	CASRLTTSGSSYEQYF	TGTGCCAGCAGGCTGACTACTAGCGGGAGCTCCTACGAGCAGTACTTC
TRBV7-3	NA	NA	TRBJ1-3	CASSLFEGNTIYF	TGTGCCAGCAGCTTATTCGAGGGAAACACCATATATTTT
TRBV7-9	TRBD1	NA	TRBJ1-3	CASSPGTGQSSGNTIYF	TGTGCCAGCAGCCCAGGGACAGGGCAAAGCTCTGGAAACACCATATATTTT
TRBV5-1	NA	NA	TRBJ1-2	CASSFGQGNYGYTF	TGCGCCAGCAGCTTCGGGCAGGGAAACTATGGCTACACCTTC
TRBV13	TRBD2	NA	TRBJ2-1	CASSLAAGVVSYNEQFF	TGTGCCAGCAGCTTAGCAGCGGGGGTGGTGTCCTACAATGAGCAGTTCTTC
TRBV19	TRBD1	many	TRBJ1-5	CASYLGTGNQPQHF	TGTGCCAGTTACCTGGGGACAGGGAATCAGCCCCAGCATTTT
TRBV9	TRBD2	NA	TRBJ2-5	CASRRGAKETQYF	TGTGCCAGCAGGCGGGGGGCCAAGGAGACCCAGTACTTC
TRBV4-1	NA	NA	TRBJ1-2	CASSPMDGGSSTYGYTF	TGCGCCAGCAGCCCTATGGATGGAGGGTCCAGCACCTATGGCTACACCTTC
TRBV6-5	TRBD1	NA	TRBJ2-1	CASCSLGQGSHEQFF	TGTGCCAGTTGCTCGCTCGGACAGGGGAGCCATGAGCAGTTCTTC
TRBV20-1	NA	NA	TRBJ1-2	CSASLGDINYGYTF	TGCAGTGCTAGTTTGGGGGACATCAACTATGGCTACACCTTC
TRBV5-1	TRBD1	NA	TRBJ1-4	CASSPAGGKEEKLFF	TGCGCCAGCAGCCCGGCAGGGGGAAAGGAGGAAAAACTGTTTTTT
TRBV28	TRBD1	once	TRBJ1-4	CASRSSTGANEKLFF	TGTGCCAGCAGATCCTCGACAGGGGCTAATGAAAAACTGTTTTTT
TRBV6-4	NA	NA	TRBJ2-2	CAGGIGAANTGELFF	TGTGCCGGGGGGATAGGAGCCGCGAACACCGGGGAGCTGTTTTTT
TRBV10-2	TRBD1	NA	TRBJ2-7	CASSGQNYEQYF	TGCGCCAGTTCGGGACAGAACTACGAGCAGTACTTC
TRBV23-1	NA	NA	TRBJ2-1	CASSLLCGWKQFF	TGCGCCAGCAGCCTTCTCTGCGGGTGGAAGCAGTTCTTC
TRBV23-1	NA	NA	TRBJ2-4	CASSRTDLAKNIQYF	TGCGCCAGCAGTCGAACAGACCTAGCCAAAAACATTCAGTACTTC
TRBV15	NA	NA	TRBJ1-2	CATSRDLGGGKYGYTF	TGTGCCACCAGCAGAGATCTGGGCGGGGGCAAATATGGCTACACCTTC
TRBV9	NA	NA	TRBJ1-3	CASSAGQFRGNTIYF	TGTGCCAGCAGCGCCGGACAATTCCGGGGAAACACCATATATTTT
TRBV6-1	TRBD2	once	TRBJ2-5	CASSEISSGGRETQYF	TGTGCCAGCAGTGAAATTTCTAGCGGGGGGCGGGAGACCCAGTACTTC
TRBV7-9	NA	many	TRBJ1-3	CASSLDLSGNTIYF	TGTGCCAGCAGCTTAGATCTCTCCGGAAACACCATATATTTT
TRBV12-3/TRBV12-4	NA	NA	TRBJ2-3	CASRGLSDTQYF	TGTGCCAGCAGGGGCCTGTCAGATACGCAGTATTTT
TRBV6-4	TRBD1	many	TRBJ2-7	CASSDSTSTGVEEQYF	TGTGCCAGCAGTGACTCGACAAGCACAGGGGTTGAGGAGCAGTACTTC
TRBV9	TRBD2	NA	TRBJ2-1	CASSSSGRYNEQFF	TGTGCCAGCAGCTCTAGCGGGAGATACAATGAGCAGTTCTTC
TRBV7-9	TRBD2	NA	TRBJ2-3	CASSSAGTSETQYF	TGTGCCAGCAGCTCTGCCGGGACTAGTGAAACGCAGTATTTT
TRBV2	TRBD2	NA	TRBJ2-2	CASSWTSGSTLNTGELFF	TGTGCCAGCAGTTGGACTAGCGGGAGCACCCTGAACACCGGGGAGCTGTTTTTT
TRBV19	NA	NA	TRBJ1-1	CASSMQAESNTEAFF	TGTGCCAGTAGTATGCAGGCAGAAAGTAACACTGAAGCTTTCTTT
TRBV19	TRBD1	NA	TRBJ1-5	CASSTTGGSNQPQHF	TGTGCCAGTAGTACCACAGGGGGTAGCAATCAGCCCCAGCATTTT
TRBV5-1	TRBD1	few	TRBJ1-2	CASSRTGGQGNYGYTF	TGCGCCAGCAGCCGTACCGGCGGACAGGGAAACTATGGCTACACCTTC
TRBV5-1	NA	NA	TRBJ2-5	CASSPLVQSAQYF	TGCGCCAGCAGCCCGCTAGTGCAATCGGCCCAGTACTTC
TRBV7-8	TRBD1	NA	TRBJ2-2	CASSYQGANTGELFF	TGTGCCAGCAGTTACCAGGGGGCGAACACCGGGGAGCTGTTTTTT
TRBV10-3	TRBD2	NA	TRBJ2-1	CAISESPFSGRAFF	TGTGCCATCAGTGAGTCCCCGTTTAGCGGGAGAGCGTTCTTC
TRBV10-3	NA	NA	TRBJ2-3	CAISGDSDTQYF	TGTGCCATCAGTGGTGACTCCGATACGCAGTATTTT
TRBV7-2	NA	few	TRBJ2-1	CASSKSREVNEQFF	TGTGCCAGCAGCAAATCCAGGGAGGTCAATGAGCAGTTCTTC
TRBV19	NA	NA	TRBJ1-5	CASSIGQSNQPQHF	TGTGCCAGTAGTATAGGACAGAGCAATCAGCCCCAGCATTTT